The next 16 T cell receptor beta chains were all read from a single sample in a study of chemoradiotherapy in HPV16-positive cancers. Clones were sequenced by immunoSEQ multiplex PCR, and TCRdb holds only the in-frame ones, with some missing. The table shows approximately 11,000 clones, with 90% occurring only once. This sample was gathered from a patient who underwent chemoradiotherapy. The receptors here all came from a human donor with HPV-associated anogenital cancer.

The chain has TRBV5-6 and TRBJ2-5, with TRBD1 identical over 7 bases. In germline, CDR1 is SGHDT, CDR2 YYEEEE. CDR3 length equals 15 residues. Unmatched junction bases numbered 8, after V lost 1 base and J lost 5 bases. The CDR3 region has the DNA TGTGCCAGCAGCTTGCTTGGCAGGGGGTCGGAGACCCAGTACTTC. Translating gives CASSLLGRGSETQYF.

This clone is a singleton in its sample. The chain employs TRBV6-5 and TRBJ2-1, with a tentative D call TRBD1 (6 bases). This CDR3 is built from 11 residues. Germline V gene sequence: CDR1 MNHEY, CDR2 SVGAGI. V lost 6 bases and J lost 9, with 9 bases in between. The CDR3 spells CASRRGGEQFF. The CDR3 nucleotides read TGTGCCAGCAGGCGAGGGGGTGAGCAGTTCTTC.

The chain links TRBV27 to TRBJ1-5; 7 nucleotides line up with TRBD1. V was pared by 6 bases and J by 7 bases, with 6 bases of the junction left unmatched. CDR1 is MNHEY, CDR2 SMNVEV, per germline (reference sequence). CDR3 size: 13 residues. DNA for the CDR3: TGTGCCAGCAGGAGGGGGCTGGGGCAGCCCCAGCATTTT. Encoded protein: CASRRGLGQPQHF.

V gene TRBV11-1 combines with J gene TRBJ2-7; D perhaps matches TRBD1 (6 bases). The CDR3 extends over 14 amino acids. Germline values: CDR1 SGHAT, CDR2 FQDESV (reference sequence). V lost 5 bases, J lost 3 bases, and 14 bases lay in between. The CDR3 loop is CASSPIPDSYEQYF. Here the CDR3 DNA reads TGTGCCAGCAGCCCCATCCCGGACAGCTACGAGCAGTACTTC.

This chain joins TRBV19 and TRBJ2-3; D is possibly TRBD1 or TRBD2 (5 bases each). In germline, CDR1 is LNHDA, CDR2 SQIVND (reference sequence). The CDR3 covers 15 residues. Trimming took off 1 base at V and 3 bases at J, with 11 bases between the two ends. The CDR3 here is CASSIVGPSTDTQYF. CDR3 DNA: TGTGCCAGTAGTATAGTGGGACCCTCGACAGATACGCAGTATTTT.

This chain's CDR3 is CSVAGPTREKLFF. DNA for the CDR3: TGCAGCGTTGCGGGACCGACAAGGGAAAAACTGTTTTTT. The rearrangement joins TRBV29-1 to TRBJ1-4; D is perhaps TRBD1 (5 bases). The CDR3 has 13 residues. Germline CDR1 SQVTM, CDR2 ANQGSEA. V shed 4 bases and J shed 8 bases, with 14 bases lying between them.

V gene TRBV19 combines with J gene TRBJ2-2, with D perhaps TRBD1 or TRBD2 (6 bases each). CDR1 and CDR2 from the germline V gene are LNHDA and SQIVND (reference sequence). The CDR3 is made up of 14 amino acids. V shed 7 bases and J shed 1 base, with 10 bases lying between them. CDR3 amino acids: CASMGGRNTGELFF. As DNA, the CDR3 is TGTGCCAGTATGGGGGGCCGGAACACCGGGGAGCTGTTTTTT.

V and J are TRBV13 and TRBJ1-1, with TRBD1 matching 9 bases. With 5 bases clipped from V and 1 base from J, the junction kept 5 bases outside the gene matches. The CDR3 consists of 15 residues. CDR1 PRHDT and CDR2 FYEKMQ come from the germline V gene (reference sequence). This chain's CDR3 is CASSLPQGANTEAFF. The DNA of the CDR3 is TGTGCCAGCAGCCTACCACAGGGGGCGAACACTGAAGCTTTCTTT.

This chain links TRBV6-1 with TRBJ2-2, with D uncertain. The CDR3 extends over 12 amino acids. Germline CDR1 and CDR2: MNHNS and SASEGT. V gave up 7 bases and J gave up 8 bases, with 11 bases separating them. CDR3 protein: CASMFNGGELFF. Here the CDR3 DNA reads TGTGCCAGCATGTTTAATGGTGGGGAGCTGTTTTTT.

The chain links TRBV4-1 to TRBJ1-1, with unresolved D. V was cut by 0 bases and J by 1 base, with 15 bases left in between. Germline V gene lookup returns CDR1 MGHRA and CDR2 YSYEKL. This CDR3 is 17 amino acids long. The CDR3 DNA reads as TGCGCCAGCAGCCAAGAATATGGGCGACTAGCGAACACTGAAGCTTTCTTT. It specifies CASSQEYGRLANTEAFF.

Here the CDR3 reads CASSINPPGYSNQPQHF. In DNA, the CDR3 is TGTGCCAGTAGTATAAACCCTCCGGGGTATAGCAATCAGCCCCAGCATTTT. The gene calls are TRBV19 and TRBJ1-5; D is unresolved. The V end lost 2 bases, the J end lost 0 bases, and 14 bases lay between the germline ends. The CDR3 is 17 amino acids. Germline lookup yields CDR1 LNHDA and CDR2 SQIVND (reference sequence).

A remark on this clone: A read error may account for a junction end that differs from germline. The genes are TRBV7-7 and TRBJ2-5, with 7 bases identical to TRBD2. From germline, CDR1 is SSHAT and CDR2 FNYEAQ (reference sequence). The CDR3 has 16 amino acids. The CDR3 coding sequence is TGTGCTAGCAGCTTAGTCGCGGGGGAGGCCCAAGAGACCCAGTACTTC. As protein: CASSLVAGEAQETQYF. The full variable domain, rest sourced from reference TRBV7-7 and TRBJ2-5, is GAGVSQSPRYKVTKRGQDVTLRCDPISSHATLYWYQQALGQGPEFLTYFNYEAQPDKSGLPSDRFSAERPEGSISTLTIQRTEQRDSAMYRCASSLVAGEAQETQYFGPGTRLLVL.

This clone was counted once. The rearrangement links TRBV27 to TRBJ1-1, with 7 bases identical to TRBD1. The V and J ends lost 5 bases and 0 bases, in that order; junction bases with no gene match: 3. The CDR3 contains 14 residues. Per germline, CDR1 MNHEY and CDR2 SMNVEV (reference sequence). The CDR3 region is CASSRTGMNTEAFF. In DNA, the CDR3 is TGTGCCAGCAGTCGGACAGGCATGAACACTGAAGCTTTCTTT.

The chain employs TRBV7-9 and TRBJ2-5, with a weak D call TRBD1 (5 bases). Germline lookup yields CDR1 SEHNR and CDR2 FQNEAQ (reference sequence). V was trimmed by 2 bases and J by 5 bases, leaving 18 bases between them. This CDR3 has 16 amino acids. CDR3 amino acids: CASSLFDSLPRETQYF. In DNA form, the CDR3 reads TGTGCCAGCAGCTTATTCGACAGCTTACCTCGGGAGACCCAGTACTTC.

Only a few counts were recorded for this clone. The V call is TRBV19, the J call TRBJ1-1, with a possible D match to TRBD1 (5 bases). Germline V lookup: CDR1 LNHDA, CDR2 SQIVND (reference sequence). The CDR3 runs 20 residues. V was shortened by 4 bases and J by 6 bases, with 33 bases between the two germline ends. CDR3 in amino acids: CASSKDPRTPSSELNPEAFF. In DNA form, the CDR3 reads TGTGCCAGTAGTAAGGACCCTAGGACACCAAGTAGCGAGCTAAACCCTGAAGCTTTCTTT.

V usage is TRBV19 and J usage is TRBJ1-5; D unresolved. Germline CDR1 is LNHDA and CDR2 is SQIVND (reference sequence). V was clipped by 1 base and J by 11 bases, with 12 bases between them. The CDR3 spans 13 residues. This CDR3 reads CASSIGGSRAQHF. CDR3 nucleotides: TGTGCCAGTAGTATAGGCGGCAGTCGGGCCCAGCATTTT.